This T cell receptor beta chain stems from a study of blood T cell repertoires in COVID-19 (dated by TCRdb to 2020 to 2022). Regarding the complete study: The collaborator samples originated in the United States, Italy and Spain and spanned the acute and convalescent phases of COVID-19. The prospective study material was composed of cDNA or gDNA derived from T cells, B-cell-depleted T cells, or PBMCs. Deeply sampled blood TCRbeta repertoires from subjects exposed to, actively infected with, or recovered from COVID-19 were included in the dataset. The repertoires were released in a freely available public database meant as a resource for research on the immune response to SARS-CoV-2. Samples were obtained from the ongoing ImmuneRACE study (first 160 participants) and from over 1,000 subjects provided by 6 global collaborators. The sample metadata nearly always contained a de-identified subject ID, COVID-19 status, age in years and sex. Where available, HLA class I and class II types were taken from metadata supplied by the sample provider and were not determined by assay-based typing.

The CDR1 and CDR2 encoded by the germline V gene are SGDLS and YYNGEE. The CDR3, from cysteine to phenylalanine, totals 16 residues. The retained sequence is limited to the CDR3, 48 bases, with the frame set at the first base. V is shortened by 4 bases, J by 5 bases, and the region joining them spans 21 bases. One collaborating source in Seattle enrolled patients while the patients were actively infected and followed the patients over time throughout the course of disease. Collaborating institutions collected whole blood in K2EDTA tubes following their own protocols. For TCRbeta analysis, collaborators shipped samples in one of three forms: frozen whole blood, isolated PBMCs, or DNA extracted from either of those sample types. The paper's findings and limits, for the study overall: The quantity of clinical and demographic metadata differed by source and by participant and was supplied without curation.

This clone is a singleton in its sample. No antigen is known for it. No base qualities exist here, and no much larger clone lies one base off it. TCRbeta CDR3 regions were amplified from genomic DNA by means of the immunoSEQ Assay, a bias-controlled multiplex PCR. On the study's bioinformatics: Nucleated cell counts per sample were estimated from amplification of reference gene primers within the assay. To quantify the absolute abundance of each unique TCRbeta CDR3 rearrangement, sequence reads were collapsed and filtered. Productive Simpson clonality was computed per sample as the square root of Simpson's diversity index over productive rearrangements. The immuneACCESS repertoire file appears here via TCRdb, limited to in-frame rearrangements. These files lack a portion of the clones; in checked studies, under half of the deficit traces to unresolved V genes, and the cause of the others is not known. The DNA was the basis for D and trimming; V, J and clone size are from that table. Recorded for this sample are about 170,000 clones; roughly four fifths of them occurred a single time. The top ten clonotypes cover about 2.5% of the sample.

The chain employs TRBV9 and TRBJ1-1, with TRBD1 perhaps the D gene, on 6 matching bases. Sample: peripheral blood. The TCR sequence derives from a woman of 80 years or more with COVID-19, enrolled during active disease. The nucleotides read TGTGCCAGCAGCTCACGGGGGGGCTCCTCGGGAACTGAAGCTTTCTTT. The translation is CASSSRGGSSGTEAFF.